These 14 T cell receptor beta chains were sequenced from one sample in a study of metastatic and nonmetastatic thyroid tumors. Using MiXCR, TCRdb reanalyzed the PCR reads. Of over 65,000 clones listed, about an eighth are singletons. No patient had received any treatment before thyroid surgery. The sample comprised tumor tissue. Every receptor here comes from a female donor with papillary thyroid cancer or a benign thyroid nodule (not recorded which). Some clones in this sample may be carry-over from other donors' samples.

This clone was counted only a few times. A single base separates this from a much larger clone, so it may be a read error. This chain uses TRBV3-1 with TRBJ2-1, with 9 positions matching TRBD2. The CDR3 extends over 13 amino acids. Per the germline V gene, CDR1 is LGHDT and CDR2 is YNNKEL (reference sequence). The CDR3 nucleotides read TGTGCCTGCAGCCTGGGACTAGCCAATGAGCAGTTCTTC. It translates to CACSLGLANEQFF.

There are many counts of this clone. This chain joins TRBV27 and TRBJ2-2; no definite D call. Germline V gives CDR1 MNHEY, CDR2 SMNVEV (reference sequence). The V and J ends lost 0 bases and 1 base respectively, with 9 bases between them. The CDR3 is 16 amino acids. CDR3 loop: CASSLSAGLNTGELFF. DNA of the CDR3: TGTGCCAGCAGTTTATCGGCCGGTTTGAACACCGGGGAGCTGTTTTTT.

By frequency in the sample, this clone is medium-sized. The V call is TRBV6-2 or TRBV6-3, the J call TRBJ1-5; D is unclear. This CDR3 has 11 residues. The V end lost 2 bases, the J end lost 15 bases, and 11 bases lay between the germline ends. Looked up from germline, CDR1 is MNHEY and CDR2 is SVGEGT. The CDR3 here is CASSYPKGPHF. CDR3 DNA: TGTGCCAGCAGTTACCCGAAAGGGCCGCATTTT.

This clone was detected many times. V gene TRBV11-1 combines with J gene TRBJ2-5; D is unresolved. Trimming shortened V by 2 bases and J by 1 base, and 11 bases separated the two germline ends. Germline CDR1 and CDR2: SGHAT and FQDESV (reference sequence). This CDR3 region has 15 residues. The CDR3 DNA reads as TGTGCCAGCAGCTTACGTCTCGCCTCCCAAGAGACCCAGTACTTC. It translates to CASSLRLASQETQYF.

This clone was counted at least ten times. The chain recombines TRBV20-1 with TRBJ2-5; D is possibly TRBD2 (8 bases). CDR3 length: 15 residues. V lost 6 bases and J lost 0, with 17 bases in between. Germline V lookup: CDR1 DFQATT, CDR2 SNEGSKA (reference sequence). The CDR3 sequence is CSADGTAGDQETQYF. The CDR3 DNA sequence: TGCAGTGCGGACGGGACAGCGGGGGACCAAGAGACCCAGTACTTC.

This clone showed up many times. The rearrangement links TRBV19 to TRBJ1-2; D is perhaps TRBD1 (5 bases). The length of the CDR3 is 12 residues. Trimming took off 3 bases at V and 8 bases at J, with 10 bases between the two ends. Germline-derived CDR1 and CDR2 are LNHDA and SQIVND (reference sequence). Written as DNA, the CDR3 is TGTGCCAGTAGTATTGGGGGTACGGGCTACACCTTC. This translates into CASSIGGTGYTF.

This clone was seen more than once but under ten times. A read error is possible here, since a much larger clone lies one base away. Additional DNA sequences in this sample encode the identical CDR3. CDR3 DNA sequence: TGCGCCAGCAGCCAAGGGGACAGCAATTCACCCCTCCACTTT. Translation gives CASSQGDSNSPLHF. This rearrangement joins TRBV3-1 to TRBJ1-6; TRBD1 agrees at 7 bases. Germline lookup yields CDR1 LGHDT and CDR2 YNNKEL (reference sequence). This CDR3 comprises 14 residues.

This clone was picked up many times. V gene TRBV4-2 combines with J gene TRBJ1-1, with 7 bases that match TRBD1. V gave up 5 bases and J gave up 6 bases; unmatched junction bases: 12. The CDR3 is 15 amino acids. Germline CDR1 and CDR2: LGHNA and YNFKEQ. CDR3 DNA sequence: TGTGCCAGCAGCGGGAGCTTAGGGGGCGCGGCTGAAGCTTTCTTT. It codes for CASSGSLGGAAEAFF.

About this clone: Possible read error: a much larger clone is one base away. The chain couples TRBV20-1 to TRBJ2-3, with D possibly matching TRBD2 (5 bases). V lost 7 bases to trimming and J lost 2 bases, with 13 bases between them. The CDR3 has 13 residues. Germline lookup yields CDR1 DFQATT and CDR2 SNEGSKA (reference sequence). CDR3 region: CSGGGRSTDTQYF. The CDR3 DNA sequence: TGCAGTGGTGGCGGGCGGTCCACAGATACGCAGTATTTT.

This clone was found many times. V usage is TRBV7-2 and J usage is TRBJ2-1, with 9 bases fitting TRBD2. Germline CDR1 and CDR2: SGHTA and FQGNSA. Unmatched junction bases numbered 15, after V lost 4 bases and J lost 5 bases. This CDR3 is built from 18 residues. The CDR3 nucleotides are TGTGCCAGCAGCTCCCTTAGCGGGAGCGCGGTTGGAGACAATGAGCAGTTCTTC. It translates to CASSSLSGSAVGDNEQFF. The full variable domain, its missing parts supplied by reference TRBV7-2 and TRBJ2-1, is GAGVSQSPSNKVTEKGKDVELRCDPISGHTALYWYRQSLGQGLEFLIYFQGNSAPDKSGLPSDRFSAERTGGSVSTLTIQRTQQEDSAVYLCASSSLSGSAVGDNEQFFGPGTRLTVL.

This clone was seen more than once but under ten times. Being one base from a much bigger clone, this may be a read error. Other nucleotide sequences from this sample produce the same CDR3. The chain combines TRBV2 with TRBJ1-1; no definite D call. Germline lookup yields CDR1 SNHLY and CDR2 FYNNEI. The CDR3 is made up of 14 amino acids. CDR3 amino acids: CASSVSRSNTEAFF. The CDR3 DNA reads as TGTGCCAGCAGTGTCTCCAGGTCGAACACTGAAGCCTTCTTT.

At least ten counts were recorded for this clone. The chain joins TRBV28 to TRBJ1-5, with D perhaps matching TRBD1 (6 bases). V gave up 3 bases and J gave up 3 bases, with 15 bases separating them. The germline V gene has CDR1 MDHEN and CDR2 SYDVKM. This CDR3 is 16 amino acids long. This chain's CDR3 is CASSFNPRQDNQPQHF. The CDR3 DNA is TGTGCCAGCAGTTTTAACCCCCGACAGGACAATCAGCCCCAGCATTTT.

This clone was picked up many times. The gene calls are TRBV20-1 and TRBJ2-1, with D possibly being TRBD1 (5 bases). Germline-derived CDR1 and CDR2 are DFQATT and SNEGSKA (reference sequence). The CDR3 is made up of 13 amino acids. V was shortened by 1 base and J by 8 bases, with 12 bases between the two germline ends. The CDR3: CSARAGKGDEQFF. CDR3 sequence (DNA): TGCAGTGCTAGAGCAGGGAAGGGTGATGAGCAGTTCTTC.

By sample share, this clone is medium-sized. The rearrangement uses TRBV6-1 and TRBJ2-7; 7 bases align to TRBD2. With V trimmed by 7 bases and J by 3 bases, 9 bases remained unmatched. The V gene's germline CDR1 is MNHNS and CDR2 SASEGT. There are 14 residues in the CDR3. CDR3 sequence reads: CASTASGSFYEQYF. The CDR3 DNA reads TGTGCCAGCACCGCTAGCGGCTCTTTCTACGAGCAGTACTTC.